Included here is one TCR beta chain sequence, with context. Its antigen is unidentified. The sample comes from a study of CD4+ T cells in melanoma. This CDR3 comprises 15 residues. After removal of 4 bases from V and 1 base from J, the junction contained 7 bases not matched to a gene. Germline lookup yields CDR1 SGHRS and CDR2 YFSETQ. Assay used: immunoSEQ multiplex PCR; TCRdb lists only in-frame clones, some missing. The sample carries 50,000 to 60,000 clones, roughly 69% recorded once. The study's findings and limits: In melanoma, neoantigen-specific CD4+ T cells reportedly differed in differentiation state. A reported correlation linked neoantigen-specific CD4+ T cells to CD8+, macrophage and B cell function.

This chain links TRBV5-1 with TRBJ2-5; 7 nucleotides line up with TRBD1. The sequenced sample was tumor tissue. This clonotype was obtained from a human donor with melanoma. This CDR3 is CASSEPTGSQETQYF. The CDR3 coding sequence is TGCGCCAGCAGCGAGCCGACAGGGTCCCAAGAGACCCAGTACTTC. The full variable domain, in which reference TRBV5-1 and TRBJ2-5 provide the parts outside the CDR3, is KAGVTQTPRYLIKTRGQQVTLSCSPISGHRSVSWYQQTPGQGLQFLFEYFSETQRNKGNFPGRFSGRQFSNSRSEMNVSTLELGDSALYLCASSEPTGSQETQYFGPGTRLLVL.